The rows below give T cell receptor beta chains drawn from one sample of a study of T cell responses to AZD1222 COVID-19 vaccine. Sequencing was performed with immunoSEQ multiplex PCR; in TCRdb, only in-frame clones are kept and a portion is missing. In the table there are about 99,000 clones, around nine tenths of which are singletons. Source: peripheral blood, taken on day 0 of AZD1222 vaccination. The receptor set was obtained from an adult in good health. The CDR3 runs from the conserved cysteine through the conserved F or W. A D gene is named only where the DNA matches it firmly. Only some rows state a clone size, as once, few, many or a class for expanded clones.

TGTGCCAGCAGCGTAGAGGGGGGACGGGGCACTGAAGCTTTCTTT,CASSVEGGRGTEAFF,TRBJ1-1,-,-,TRBV9
TGTGCCAGCAGTGGGGGCCTTGAGCAGTTCTTC,CASSGGLEQFF,TRBJ2-1,-,-,TRBV6-2/TRBV6-3
TGTGCTAGTGACGAACTGGGACTAGCGGGGGGCAGGGCAGATACGCAGTATTTT,CASDELGLAGGRADTQYF,TRBJ2-3,-,TRBD2,TRBV12-5
TGTGCCAGCAGTCGAGGGGGACAGTTGGAGCAGTACTTC,CASSRGGQLEQYF,TRBJ2-7,-,TRBD1,TRBV12-3/TRBV12-4
TGTGCCAGCAGCCAAGATGCCGGGGTCCCCTACAATGAGCAGTTCTTC,CASSQDAGVPYNEQFF,TRBJ2-1,-,-,TRBV3-1/TRBV3-2
TGTGCCAGCAGCCAAGAAGAGGGACAGATGAACACTGAAGCTTTCTTT,CASSQEEGQMNTEAFF,TRBJ1-1,-,TRBD1,TRBV14
TGTGCTAGTGGTTCCCAGGCTGGCGCTGAAGCTTTCTTT,CASGSQAGAEAFF,TRBJ1-1,-,-,TRBV12-5
TGTGCCACCCGAAGGCGGCGAGCGGGAGGGATGAACACCGGGGAGCTGTTTTTT,CATRRRRAGGMNTGELFF,TRBJ2-2,-,TRBD2,TRBV11-3
TGTGCCAGCAGCTCTGGGGATACGCAGTATTTT,CASSSGDTQYF,TRBJ2-3,-,-,TRBV5-4
TGTGCCAGCAGTGAATTCGGGGGGAGCACTGAAGCTTTCTTT,CASSEFGGSTEAFF,TRBJ1-1,-,-,TRBV6-4
TGTGCTAGCAGCCCAGACAGGGGATACACTGAGCAGTTCTTC,CASSPDRGYTEQFF,TRBJ2-1,-,TRBD1,TRBV7-7
TGTGCCAGCAGCTTGACCCCAGCGGGGGGGCCGCAGGCCACGCAGTATTTT,CASSLTPAGGPQATQYF,TRBJ2-3,-,TRBD2,TRBV5-6
TGTGCCAGCAGTTACTCGACAGGGAATGGCTACACCTTC,CASSYSTGNGYTF,TRBJ1-2,once,TRBD1,TRBV6-6
TGCGCCAGCAGCCGCCTAGACCGTAGTGCCTCCTATAATTCACCCCTCCACTTT,CASSRLDRSASYNSPLHF,TRBJ1-6,-,-,TRBV5-1
TGCGCCAGCAGCCAAGGAGCGGAAGTCACCGGGGAGCTGTTTTTT,CASSQGAEVTGELFF,TRBJ2-2,-,-,TRBV4-3
TGTGCCAGCAGCTTAGCCCCCCCAGTGAACACTGAAGCTTTCTTT,CASSLAPPVNTEAFF,TRBJ1-1,-,-,TRBV7-9
TGTGCCAGCAGCCGCCGGACAGGGGGAAACGGGGGCACTGAAGCTTTCTTT,CASSRRTGGNGGTEAFF,TRBJ1-1,-,TRBD1,TRBV3-1/TRBV3-2
TGCGCCAGCAGCCAAGTCCAGGGGAGGATATTATACAATGAGCAGTTCTTC,CASSQVQGRILYNEQFF,TRBJ2-1,-,-,TRBV4-3
TGTGCCAGCAGCTCTGGACAGGGGGCGAATGAGCAGTTCTTC,CASSSGQGANEQFF,TRBJ2-1,-,TRBD1,TRBV11-2
TGTGCCAGTAGGGAAGGACTAGCGGGGGATGAGCAGTTCTTC,CASREGLAGDEQFF,TRBJ2-1,-,TRBD2,TRBV19
TGTGCCAGCAGGCAAGGACAGGGTTGGCGAGACACCTTC,CASRQGQGWRDTF,TRBJ1-2,-,TRBD1,TRBV6-5
TGTGCCAGCAGTTACTCGACTAGCCCCGATGAGCAGTTCTTC,CASSYSTSPDEQFF,TRBJ2-1,-,TRBD2,TRBV6-5
TGTGCCAGCCGGGACACCTCTAACACCGGGGAGCTGTTTTTT,CASRDTSNTGELFF,TRBJ2-2,-,-,TRBV19
TGTGCCAGCAGCCCTCGGCAGCCATCGGGCGAGCAGTACTTC,CASSPRQPSGEQYF,TRBJ2-7,-,-,TRBV7-9
TGTGCCAGTAGTATGGATGAGTATAGCACAGATACGCAGTATTTT,CASSMDEYSTDTQYF,TRBJ2-3,-,-,TRBV19
TGTGCCAGTAGTCCCTTGAGGTCCCCCTATACGCAGTATTTT,CASSPLRSPYTQYF,TRBJ2-3,-,-,TRBV19
TGTGCCAGCGCGAGCTCTGGAAACACCATATATTTT,CASASSGNTIYF,TRBJ1-3,-,-,TRBV12-3/TRBV12-4
TGTGCCAGCAGTGAGGGGACAGGGGTGGCCGGGGAGCTGTTTTTT,CASSEGTGVAGELFF,TRBJ2-2,-,TRBD1,TRBV6-1
TGCGCCAGCAGCCAACACACCGGGGAGCTGTTTTTT,CASSQHTGELFF,TRBJ2-2,-,-,TRBV4-3
TGTGCCAGCTCACCCAGGACAGGGGAGGATACGCAGTATTTT,CASSPRTGEDTQYF,TRBJ2-3,-,TRBD1,TRBV18
TGTGCCAGTACGGGGAGCAATCAGCCCCAGCATTTT,CASTGSNQPQHF,TRBJ1-5,-,-,TRBV19
TGTGCCAGCCTATTATACACAGATACGCAGTATTTT,CASLLYTDTQYF,TRBJ2-3,-,-,TRBV2
TGTGCCAGCAGCCCCTCGGGGGCGAAGGGAAACACCATATATTTT,CASSPSGAKGNTIYF,TRBJ1-3,-,-,TRBV9
TGTGCCATCATGGGGACTAGCGGGAGGAACACCGGGGAGCTGTTTTTT,CAIMGTSGRNTGELFF,TRBJ2-2,-,TRBD2,TRBV10-3
TGTGCCAGCAGCCCGACCGGGACAGGGTATTTGTACGAGCAGTACTTC,CASSPTGTGYLYEQYF,TRBJ2-7,-,TRBD1,TRBV14
TGTGCCTGGAGCGTCGAAGGGTCGGATGAAAAACTGTTTTTT,CAWSVEGSDEKLFF,TRBJ1-4,-,-,TRBV30
TGTGCCAGCAGCTTGGGTGTAGGTGAAGCTTTCTTT,CASSLGVGEAFF,TRBJ1-1,-,-,TRBV5-6
TGTGCCAGCAGCCCGCCTGGGGCTAGCGGGAAACCCTACGAGCAGTACTTC,CASSPPGASGKPYEQYF,TRBJ2-7,-,TRBD2,TRBV3-1/TRBV3-2
TGTGCCAGCAGTCCCCTCGGTGGGGATTCTGGAAACACCATATATTTT,CASSPLGGDSGNTIYF,TRBJ1-3,-,-,TRBV6-6
TGTGCCAGCAGCTCCGGACTAGCGGGAGGGCAAGAGACCCAGTACTTC,CASSSGLAGGQETQYF,TRBJ2-5,once,TRBD2,TRBV5-1